The entry below describes one TCR beta chain. Per germline, CDR1 MNHNS and CDR2 SASEGT. Deletions cut 1 base from V and 2 bases from J, with 9 bases between. This CDR3 has 15 residues. Original methodology: Without quality scores, immunoSEQ junctional reads could not be filtered like full-length reads. The method was immunoSEQ multiplex PCR; TCRdb's version includes in-frame clones alone and lacks a portion of them. That table supplies the V and J calls and clone size; D and trimming were determined from the DNA. Of 2 million to 2.5 million clones in the sample, just over 90% were seen once. This record belongs to a study of shared clonotypes between healthy human individuals.

The chain joins TRBV6-1 to TRBJ2-1; D perhaps matches TRBD1 (6 bases). The specimen sequenced was naive CD4+ T cells from PBMCs. Noted subset: CD45RA+ positively selected. The clonotype comes from a man between 18 and 29 years old in good health. Some clones in this sample may be carry-over from other donors' samples. The CDR3 DNA reads as TGTGCCAGCAGTGAAGGGACAGTTGCCTACAATGAGCAGTTCTTC. Its translation is CASSEGTVAYNEQFF.